This entry describes one T cell receptor beta chain. Its antigen is currently unknown. The CDR3 is 15 residues long. Germline CDR1 and CDR2: SGHRS and YFSETQ. The V end lost 0 bases, the J end lost 2 bases, and 9 bases lay between the germline ends. The data are from a study of T cell clones after liver transplantation. As for the study in general: TCRbeta sequencing after a pre-transplant mixed lymphocyte reaction identified graft-donor-reactive clones, later tracked in post-transplant blood. As an antigen-independent comparator, third-party-reactive TCRbeta sequences came from pre-transplant mixed lymphocyte reactions. Three of the eight recipients were HCV-positive; the rest had non-autoimmune, non-viral transplant indications.

The repertoire was sequenced with immunoSEQ multiplex PCR; TCRdb's copy has only in-frame clones and lacks some. This table holds approximately 100,000 clones, around four fifths found once. Study observations and caveats: Compared with third party-reactive sequences, donor-reactive ones declined more, independent of withdrawal success.

This chain joins TRBV5-1 and TRBJ2-1, with D unclear. The sequenced sample was CD4+ T cells from blood, obtained approximately 43 months after liver transplant. The receptor comes from a human patient who received a liver transplant. Part of the T cell pool may stem from the graft donor. Here the CDR3 DNA reads TGCGCCAGCAGCTTGGAACTGGACGCCTACAATGAGCAGTTCTTC. Amino acids: CASSLELDAYNEQFF.